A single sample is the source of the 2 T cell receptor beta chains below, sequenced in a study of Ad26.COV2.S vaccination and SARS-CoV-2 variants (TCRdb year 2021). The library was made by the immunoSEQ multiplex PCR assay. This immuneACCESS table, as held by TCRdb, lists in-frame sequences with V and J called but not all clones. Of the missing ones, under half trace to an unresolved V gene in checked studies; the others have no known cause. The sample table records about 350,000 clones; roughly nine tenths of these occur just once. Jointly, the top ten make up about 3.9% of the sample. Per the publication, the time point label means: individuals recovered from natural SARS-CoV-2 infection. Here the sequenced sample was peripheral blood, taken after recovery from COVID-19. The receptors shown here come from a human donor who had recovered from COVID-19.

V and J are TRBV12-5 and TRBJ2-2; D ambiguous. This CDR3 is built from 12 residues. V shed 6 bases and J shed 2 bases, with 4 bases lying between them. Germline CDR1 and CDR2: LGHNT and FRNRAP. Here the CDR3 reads CASGTNTGELFF. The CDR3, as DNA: TGTGCTAGTGGCACCAACACCGGGGAGCTGTTTTTT.

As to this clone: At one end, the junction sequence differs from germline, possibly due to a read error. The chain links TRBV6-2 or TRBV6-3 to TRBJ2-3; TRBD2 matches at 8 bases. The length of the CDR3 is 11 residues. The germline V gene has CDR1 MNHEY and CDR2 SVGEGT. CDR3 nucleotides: TGTGCCAGCAGCCGGGGGGGGCCTTTGTGTTTT. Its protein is CASSRGGPLCF.